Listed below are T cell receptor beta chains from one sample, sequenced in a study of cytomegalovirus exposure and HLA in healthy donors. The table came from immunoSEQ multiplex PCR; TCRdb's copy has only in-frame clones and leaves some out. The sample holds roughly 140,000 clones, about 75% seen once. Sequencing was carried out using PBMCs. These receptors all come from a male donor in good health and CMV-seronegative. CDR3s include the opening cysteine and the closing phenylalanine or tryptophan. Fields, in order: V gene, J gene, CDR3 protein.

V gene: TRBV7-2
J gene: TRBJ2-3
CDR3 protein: CASSRTSGRTDTQYF

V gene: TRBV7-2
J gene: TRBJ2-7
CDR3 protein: CASSLSRSSYEQYF

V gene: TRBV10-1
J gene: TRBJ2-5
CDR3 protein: CASSESRASGREETQYF

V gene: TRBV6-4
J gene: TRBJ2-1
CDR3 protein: CASSPSANNEQFF

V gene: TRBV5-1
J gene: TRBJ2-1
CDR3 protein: CASSLAGLAGSYNEQFF

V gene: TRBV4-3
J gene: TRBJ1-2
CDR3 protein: CASSQDLGGGWGYTF

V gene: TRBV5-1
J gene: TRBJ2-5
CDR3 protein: CASTFGPAGAQETQYF

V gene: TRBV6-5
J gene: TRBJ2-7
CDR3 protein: CASSIQGPTYEQYF

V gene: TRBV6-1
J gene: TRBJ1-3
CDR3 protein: CASSVRTIHSGNTIYF

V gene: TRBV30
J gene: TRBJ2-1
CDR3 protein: CACPRTSGYNEQFF

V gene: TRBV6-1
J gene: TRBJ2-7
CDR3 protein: CASSGNPGPYEQYF

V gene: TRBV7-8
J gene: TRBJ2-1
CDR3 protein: CASSFRGRGVLAGGEQFF

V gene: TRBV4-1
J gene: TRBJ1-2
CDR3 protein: CASSRKGENYGYTF

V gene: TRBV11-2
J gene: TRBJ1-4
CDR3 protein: CASSYNPGQPNEKLFF

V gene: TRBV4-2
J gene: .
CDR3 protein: CASSPNRGSDEQYF

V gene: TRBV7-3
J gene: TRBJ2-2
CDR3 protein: CASSPPRGGITGELFF

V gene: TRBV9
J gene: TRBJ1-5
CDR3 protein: CASSVEGLSNQPQHF

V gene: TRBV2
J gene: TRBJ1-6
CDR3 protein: CASRGVGDSPLHF

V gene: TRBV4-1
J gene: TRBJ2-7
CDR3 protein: CASSPSVGRSPYEQYF

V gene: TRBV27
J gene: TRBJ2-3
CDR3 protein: CASSPLLAGVTDTQYF

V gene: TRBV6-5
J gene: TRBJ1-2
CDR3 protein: CASTSQGANYGYTF

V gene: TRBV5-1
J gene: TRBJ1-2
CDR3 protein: CASSSRESIYGYTF

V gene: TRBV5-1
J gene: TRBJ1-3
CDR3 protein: CASSSSKDQGTRGNTIYF

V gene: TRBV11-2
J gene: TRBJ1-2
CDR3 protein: CASSLAGQPSRRYTF

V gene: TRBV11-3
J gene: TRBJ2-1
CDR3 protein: CASSPGRESYNEQFF

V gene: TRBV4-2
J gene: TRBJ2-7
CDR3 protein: CASSQDFSGGPLEQYF

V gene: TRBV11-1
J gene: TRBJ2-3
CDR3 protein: CASSLVYGLQQTGTDTQYF

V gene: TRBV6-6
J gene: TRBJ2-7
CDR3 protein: CASSTFWGQYEQYF

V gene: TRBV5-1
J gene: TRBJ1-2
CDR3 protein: CASSAGQNYGYTF

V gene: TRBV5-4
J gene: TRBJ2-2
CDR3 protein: CASSLRGVRTGELFF

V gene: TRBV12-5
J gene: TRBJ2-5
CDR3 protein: CASGVQETQYF